The rows below give T cell receptor beta chains drawn from one sample of a study of blood T cell repertoires in COVID-19. Generated by immunoSEQ multiplex PCR, the TCRdb table keeps only in-frame clones and is missing some. The sample gives about 210,000 clones, more than 80% of which show up once; about 10% is in the top ten. The source material was PBMCs or T cells enriched from blood (not recorded which). These receptors were taken from a man aged 40-49 years who had recovered from COVID-19. Both conserved end residues are part of each CDR3. Each record gives: V gene, D gene, J gene, clone size, CDR3 protein, CDR3 DNA. The D gene is left open where the match is weak. Clone size appears in some rows only: once, few, many, or a class for an expanded clone.

>TRBV30|TRBD1|TRBJ1-2|once
CAWSFGQVLNGYTF
TGTGCCTGGAGTTTCGGACAGGTGCTTAATGGCTACACCTTC
>TRBV12-3/TRBV12-4|-|TRBJ2-3|once
CASSLALRDTQYF
TGTGCCAGCAGTTTAGCGCTGAGAGATACGCAGTATTTT
>TRBV18|TRBD2|TRBJ2-3|-
CASSPLAGGPSTDTQYF
TGTGCCAGCTCACCACTAGCGGGAGGGCCCTCCACAGATACGCAGTATTTT
>TRBV12-3/TRBV12-4|TRBD1|TRBJ2-1|-
CASSDGTGLRQFF
TGTGCCAGCAGTGACGGGACAGGCCTCAGGCAGTTCTTC
>TRBV30|-|TRBJ1-2|once
CAWSVQESGYGYTF
TGTGCCTGGAGTGTACAGGAATCGGGCTATGGCTACACCTTC
>TRBV28|TRBD1|TRBJ1-1|-
CASSLTQGASYTEAFF
TGTGCCAGCAGTTTGACGCAGGGGGCATCGTACACTGAAGCTTTCTTT
>TRBV5-5|-|TRBJ1-5|-
CASSFDWGEDQPQHF
TGTGCCAGCAGCTTTGATTGGGGAGAGGATCAGCCCCAGCATTTT
>TRBV9|-|TRBJ1-3|-
CASSVDRYTIYF
TGTGCCAGCAGCGTAGACAGATACACCATATATTTT
>TRBV24-1|-|TRBJ1-2|-
CATSDPTGPNGYTF
TGTGCCACCAGTGACCCCACAGGGCCTAATGGCTACACCTTC
>TRBV4-2|TRBD2|TRBJ2-3|-
CASSQGGGGGISTDTQYF
TGTGCCAGCAGCCAAGGGGGCGGCGGGGGGATTAGCACAGATACGCAGTATTTT
>TRBV11-2|TRBD1|TRBJ1-1|few
CASSLGTGAWTEAFF
TGTGCCAGCAGCTTAGGAACAGGGGCTTGGACTGAAGCTTTCTTT
>TRBV30|TRBD1|TRBJ1-5|-
CAWSNGQGRNQPQHF
TGTGCCTGGAGCAATGGACAGGGTCGCAATCAGCCCCAGCATTTT
>TRBV3-1/TRBV3-2|-|TRBJ1-5|-
CASSQRAGDQPQHF
TGTGCCAGCAGCCAAAGGGCAGGGGATCAGCCCCAGCATTTT
>TRBV18|TRBD1|TRBJ2-3|once
CASSYSGTGTDTQYF
TGTGCCAGCTCGTATTCCGGGACAGGGACAGATACGCAGTATTTT
>TRBV11-2|TRBD1|TRBJ1-2|once
CASSLAGTGGSYYGYTF
TGTGCCAGCAGCTTAGCCGGGACAGGGGGCTCGTACTATGGCTACACCTTC
>TRBV11-3|-|TRBJ2-2|-
CASRSYTNTGELFF
TGTGCCAGCAGATCCTATACGAACACCGGGGAGCTGTTTTTT
>TRBV27|-|TRBJ2-1|-
CASSLEGNEQFF
TGTGCCAGCAGTTTAGAGGGCAATGAGCAGTTCTTC
>TRBV5-1|TRBD1|TRBJ1-1|-
CASSLHRDRLNTEAFF
TGCGCCAGCAGCTTGCACCGGGACAGGCTGAACACTGAAGCTTTCTTT
>TRBV2|-|TRBJ1-6|-
CASRTFSSPLHF
TGTGCCAGCCGGACATTTAGTTCACCCCTCCACTTT
>TRBV6-6|-|TRBJ2-3|-
CASEGGTDTQYF
TGTGCCAGCGAGGGTGGAACAGATACGCAGTATTTT
>TRBV4-1|TRBD2|TRBJ2-3|-
CASSQAPASGITQYF
TGCGCCAGCAGCCAAGCCCCAGCTAGCGGGATTACGCAGTATTTT
>TRBV27|-|TRBJ2-7|-
CASSLQRFATTEQYF
TGTGCCAGCAGTTTACAACGTTTTGCGACAACCGAGCAGTACTTC
>TRBV18|TRBD1|TRBJ1-1|-
CASSSYRGSTEAFF
TGTGCCAGCTCATCCTACAGGGGATCCACTGAAGCTTTCTTT
>TRBV2|TRBD2|TRBJ2-7|-
CASRVDSGIQYF
TGTGCCAGCAGGGTAGATAGCGGGATACAGTACTTC
>TRBV25-1|-|TRBJ1-2|-
CASTPRVPKQSYGYTF
TGTGCCAGCACCCCCCGAGTTCCGAAACAGAGCTATGGCTACACCTTC
>TRBV27|-|TRBJ1-5|-
CASRGRDQPQHF
TGTGCCAGCAGAGGGAGGGATCAGCCCCAGCATTTT
>TRBV30|-|TRBJ2-1|-
CAWSGWVPGLSSYNEQFF
TGTGCCTGGAGTGGGTGGGTACCAGGCCTGAGCTCCTACAATGAGCAGTTCTTC
>TRBV5-6|TRBD2|TRBJ2-1|few
CASSRTGTSGHNEQFF
TGTGCCAGCAGTCGGACCGGGACTAGCGGCCACAATGAGCAGTTCTTC
>TRBV16|TRBD1|TRBJ1-4|few
CASSPDRVPNEKLFF
TGTGCCAGCAGCCCCGACAGGGTGCCGAATGAAAAACTGTTTTTT
>TRBV10-2|-|TRBJ2-1|-
CASSPRTYYNEQFF
TGCGCCAGCTCACCTAGGACTTACTACAATGAGCAGTTCTTC
>TRBV19|-|TRBJ1-3|-
CASDPTGSSGNTIYF
TGTGCCAGCGATCCAACAGGGAGCTCTGGAAACACCATATATTTT
>TRBV19|TRBD1|TRBJ2-4|many
CATSDRPIAKNIQYF
TGTGCCACTTCGGACAGGCCTATAGCCAAAAACATTCAGTACTTC
>TRBV6-5|-|TRBJ2-1|few
CASSNNEQFF
TGTGCCAGCAGCAACAATGAGCAGTTCTTC
>TRBV5-1|-|TRBJ2-7|-
CASSLRAYEQYF
TGCGCCAGCAGCTTGAGAGCCTACGAGCAGTACTTC
>TRBV30|TRBD1|TRBJ1-6|-
CAWDRDRGSSPLHF
TGTGCCTGGGACCGGGACAGGGGTTCTTCACCCCTCCACTTT
>TRBV5-1|-|TRBJ2-5|-
CASIPTSRETQYF
TGCGCCAGCATTCCGACCTCGAGGGAGACCCAGTACTTC
>TRBV15|TRBD2|TRBJ2-1|-
CATSRRGLAGVLNNEQFF
TGTGCCACCAGCCGGCGGGGGCTAGCGGGAGTTCTGAACAATGAGCAGTTCTTC
>TRBV7-6|TRBD2|TRBJ2-3|-
CASSLGGTSGSDTQYF
TGTGCCAGCAGCTTAGGTGGGACTAGCGGGTCAGATACGCAGTATTTT
>TRBV19|TRBD1|TRBJ1-1|-
CASSGTGGWVNTEAFF
TGTGCCAGCTCCGGGACAGGGGGCTGGGTGAACACTGAAGCTTTCTTT
>TRBV11-2|-|TRBJ1-1|-
CASSPGGRVTEAFF
TGTGCCAGCAGCCCCGGTGGCAGGGTCACTGAAGCTTTCTTT
>TRBV7-9|-|TRBJ1-1|-
CASSFGGANTEAFF
TGTGCCAGCAGCTTTGGAGGGGCCAACACTGAAGCTTTCTTT
>TRBV2|-|TRBJ1-5|-
CASRENNQPQHF
TGTGCCAGCAGAGAGAACAATCAGCCCCAGCATTTT
>TRBV2|TRBD1|TRBJ1-5|-
CASSGFRTGQQPQHF
TGTGCCAGCAGTGGATTTAGGACAGGGCAACAGCCCCAGCATTTT
>TRBV5-4|-|TRBJ1-6|-
CASSLSPLHF
TGTGCCAGCAGCCTTTCACCCCTCCACTTT
>TRBV3-1/TRBV3-2|-|TRBJ1-1|-
CASSPQSANTEAFF
TGTGCCAGCAGCCCGCAGTCCGCGAACACTGAAGCTTTCTTT
>TRBV10-2|TRBD2|TRBJ2-3|-
CASSDGLAGATDTQYF
TGCGCCAGCAGTGATGGTCTAGCGGGGGCCACAGATACGCAGTATTTT
>TRBV4-2|-|TRBJ1-6|-
CASSYSTASYNSPLHF
TGTGCCAGCAGCTATTCGACAGCCTCCTATAATTCACCCCTCCACTTT
>TRBV30|-|TRBJ2-2|-
CAWSAGLDGELFF
TGTGCCTGGAGCGCAGGTTTGGACGGGGAGCTGTTTTTT
>TRBV10-3|-|TRBJ2-3|-
CAISGGLGTSTDTQYF
TGTGCCATCAGTGGAGGCCTAGGGACTAGCACAGATACGCAGTATTTT
>TRBV3-1/TRBV3-2|TRBD1|TRBJ2-4|-
CASSRQGEEVQYF
TGTGCCAGCAGCCGCCAGGGGGAAGAGGTTCAGTACTTC
>TRBV3-1/TRBV3-2|-|TRBJ1-2|few
CASRSRDIISWGYTF
TGTGCCAGCAGGTCCCGGGACATCATTTCGTGGGGCTACACCTTC
>TRBV2|-|TRBJ1-2|-
CASSEGRGYGYTF
TGTGCCAGCAGTGAGGGAAGGGGGTATGGCTACACCTTC
>TRBV6-1|-|TRBJ2-1|-
CASSGFFGSGRAEQFF
TGTGCCAGCAGTGGGTTTTTCGGATCCGGGCGGGCTGAGCAGTTCTTC
>TRBV12-5|-|TRBJ2-7|-
CASGSAYEQYF
TGTGCTAGTGGTTCCGCCTACGAGCAGTACTTC
>TRBV27|TRBD1|TRBJ1-2|-
CASTRAGQGAFNYGYTF
TGTGCCAGCACGAGGGCGGGACAGGGGGCTTTTAACTATGGCTACACCTTC
>TRBV19|TRBD2|TRBJ2-2|-
CASKTSGRTGELFF
TGTGCCAGTAAGACTAGCGGGCGGACCGGGGAGCTGTTTTTT
>TRBV7-6|TRBD2|TRBJ2-1|-
CASSDPGGRGDNEQFF
TGTGCCAGCAGCGACCCTGGGGGGCGGGGGGATAATGAGCAGTTCTTC
>TRBV5-1|-|TRBJ2-5|-
CASSLVTGQETQYF
TGCGCCAGCAGCTTGGTGACGGGTCAAGAGACCCAGTACTTC
>TRBV9|-|TRBJ1-6|-
CASSPFLGALHF
TGTGCCAGCAGCCCCTTCCTAGGGGCCCTCCACTTT